This TCR beta chain came from a study of cytomegalovirus exposure and HLA in healthy donors. Study findings and constraints: The study labeled around 160 TCR beta chains cytomegalovirus-associated. One variant, a missense change in DCLRE1C, was linked in a later analysis to TCR beta V- and J-gene trimming. When the data were analyzed later, several of the most significant clusters appeared to be linked to common viral pathogens.

The ends were cut back, 4 bases at V and 3 bases at J, with 7 bases in the middle. The CDR3 sequence is 12 residues long. Germline assignment: CDR1 SQVTM and CDR2 ANQGSEA. Primers included in the PCR were 60 Vbeta and 13 Jbeta primers. Data came from immunoSEQ multiplex PCR; TCRdb stores just in-frame clones and leaves some out. This sample yields more than 15,000 clones, of which approximately 70% are seen a single time; about 3.8% belongs to the top ten. Notes on this clone: Its target is not known.

What was sequenced was PBMCs. The clonotype was recovered from a man aged 18 to 30 in good health and CMV-seronegative. The J gene is TRBJ2-1, the V gene TRBV29-1; D call uncertain. CDR3 DNA: TGCAGCGTTGGTAGTGACTACAATGAGCAGTTCTTC. Translating gives CSVGSDYNEQFF.